The T cell receptor beta chain under discussion was sequenced for a study of shared clonotypes between healthy human individuals. A deep-level run was used for the assay. Sequencing was performed with immunoSEQ multiplex PCR; in TCRdb, only in-frame clones are kept and a portion is missing. This repertoire shows about 1.1 million clones, around 77% found once; its top ten account for roughly 0.82%. The CDR3 length is 17 residues. J lost 0 bases, V lost 7 bases, and 11 bases had no gene match. Germline CDR1 reads LNHDA; CDR2 reads SQIVND (reference sequence). The TCR sequence derives from a man aged 18 to 29 in good health. Some clones in this sample may be carry-over from other donors' samples. Sequences were obtained from memory CD4+ T cells from PBMCs. Subset given: CD45RA-negative fraction. V usage is TRBV19 and J usage is TRBJ2-5; TRBD1 matches at 10 bases. CDR3 coding DNA: TGTGCCAGTACCCCCCAGGGACAGGGGCTTTACCAAGAGACCCAGTACTTC. Translating gives CASTPQGQGLYQETQYF.